This T cell receptor (beta chain) is drawn from a study of radiotherapy plus CTLA-4 blockade in lung cancer. Chemo-refractory metastatic non-small-cell lung cancer patients received focal radiation with ipilimumab CTLA-4 blockade. The table came from immunoSEQ multiplex PCR; TCRdb's copy has only in-frame clones and leaves some out. The sample records 56,000 or so clones, 70% to 85% being singletons. Sequencing was performed on peripheral blood, taken from a patient treated with radiotherapy plus ipilimumab. This receptor was obtained from a human donor with non-small cell lung cancer who had a complete response to radiotherapy plus ipilimumab.

CDR3 in amino acids: CASSPSRGSLRETQYF. As DNA, the CDR3 is TGTGCCAGCTCACCGTCCCGGGGGTCTTTGAGAGAGACCCAGTACTTC. The chain uses TRBV18 and TRBJ2-5; D perhaps matches TRBD2 (6 bases). Germline V gene data show CDR1 as KGHSH and CDR2 as LQKENI. V dropped 3 bases and J dropped 4 bases, with 18 bases sitting between them. CDR3 length equals 16 residues.